This T cell receptor (beta chain) was sequenced during a study of blood T cell repertoires in COVID-19. Turning to the study itself: Nucleic acid was either cDNA or gDNA, and it came from T cells, B-cell-depleted T cells, or PBMCs.

The CDR3 is 15 amino acids. The junction had 5 bases not matched to a gene; V was cut back by 4 bases and J by 5 bases. Germline-derived CDR1 and CDR2 are SGHKS and YYEKEE (reference sequence). Authors' analysis steps: From reference gene primer amplification, estimates of nucleated cell counts were derived. The data were produced by immunoSEQ multiplex PCR, yet TCRdb's version contains in-frame clones alone and is incomplete. V and J calls and clone size are given by that table; D and trimming were obtained from the DNA. This table holds over 100,000 clones, about 91% found once. What was sequenced was peripheral blood. This chain links TRBV5-5 with TRBJ2-1; TRBD2 agrees at 11 bases. The source is a man between 50 and 59 years old with acute or convalescent COVID-19. The CDR3 coding sequence is TGTGCCAGCAGCCGGGGACTAGCGGACGACAATGAGCAGTTCTTC. As protein: CASSRGLADDNEQFF.